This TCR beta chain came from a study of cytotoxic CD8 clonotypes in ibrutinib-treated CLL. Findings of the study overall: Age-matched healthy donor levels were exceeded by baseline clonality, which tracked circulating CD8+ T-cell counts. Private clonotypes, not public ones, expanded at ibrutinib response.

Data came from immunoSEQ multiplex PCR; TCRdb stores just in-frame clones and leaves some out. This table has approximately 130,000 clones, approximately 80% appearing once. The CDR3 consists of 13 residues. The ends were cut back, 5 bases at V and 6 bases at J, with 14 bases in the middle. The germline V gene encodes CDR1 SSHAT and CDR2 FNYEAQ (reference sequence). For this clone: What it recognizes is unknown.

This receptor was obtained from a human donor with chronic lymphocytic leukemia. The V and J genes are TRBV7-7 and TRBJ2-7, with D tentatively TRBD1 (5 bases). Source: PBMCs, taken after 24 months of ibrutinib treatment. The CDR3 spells CASSISREGEQYF. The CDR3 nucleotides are TGTGCCAGCAGCATCTCCAGGGAAGGCGAGCAGTACTTC.